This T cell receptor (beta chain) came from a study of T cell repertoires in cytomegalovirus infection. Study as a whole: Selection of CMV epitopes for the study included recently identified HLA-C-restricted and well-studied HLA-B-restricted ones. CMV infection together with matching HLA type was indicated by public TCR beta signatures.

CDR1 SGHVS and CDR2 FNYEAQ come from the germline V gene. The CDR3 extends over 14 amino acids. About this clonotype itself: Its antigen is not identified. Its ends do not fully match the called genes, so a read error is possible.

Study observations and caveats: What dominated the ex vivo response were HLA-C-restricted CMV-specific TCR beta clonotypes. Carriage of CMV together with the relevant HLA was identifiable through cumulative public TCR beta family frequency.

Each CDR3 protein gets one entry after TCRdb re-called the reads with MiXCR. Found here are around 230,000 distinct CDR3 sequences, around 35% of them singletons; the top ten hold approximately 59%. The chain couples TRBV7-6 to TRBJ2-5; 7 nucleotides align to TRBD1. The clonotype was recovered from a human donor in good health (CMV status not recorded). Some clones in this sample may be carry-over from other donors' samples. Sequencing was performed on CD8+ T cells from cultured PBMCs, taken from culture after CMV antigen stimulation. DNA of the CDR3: TGTGCCAGCAGCTCGACAGGGTGGGGAGAGACCCAGAACTTC. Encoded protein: CASSSTGWGETQNF. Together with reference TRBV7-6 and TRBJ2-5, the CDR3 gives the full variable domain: GAGVSQSPRYKVTKRGQDVALRCDPISGHVSLYWYRQALGQGPEFLTYFNYEAQQDKSGLPNDRFSAERPEGSISTLTIQRTEQRDSAMYRCASSSTGWGETQNFGPGTRLLVL.